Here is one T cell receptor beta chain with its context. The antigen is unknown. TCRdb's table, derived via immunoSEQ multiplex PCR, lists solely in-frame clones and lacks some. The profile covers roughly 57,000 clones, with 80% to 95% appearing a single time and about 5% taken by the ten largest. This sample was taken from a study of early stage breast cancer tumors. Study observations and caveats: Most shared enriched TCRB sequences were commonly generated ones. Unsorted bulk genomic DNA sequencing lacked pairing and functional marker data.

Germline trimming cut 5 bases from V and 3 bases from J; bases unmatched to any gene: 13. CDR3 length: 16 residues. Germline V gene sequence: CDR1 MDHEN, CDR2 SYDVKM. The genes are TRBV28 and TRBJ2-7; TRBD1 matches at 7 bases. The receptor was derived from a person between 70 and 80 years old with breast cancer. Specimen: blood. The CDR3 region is CASSPPGGRGFYEQYF. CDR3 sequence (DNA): TGTGCCAGCAGTCCCCCCGGCGGCAGGGGGTTCTACGAGCAGTACTTC.